Sequencing of this T cell receptor beta chain was carried out in a study of T cell changes during pregnancy in multiple sclerosis. The germline gives CDR1 MNHEY, CDR2 SMNVEV (reference sequence). This CDR3 has 16 residues. Deletions cut 4 bases from V and 1 base from J, with 17 bases between. Libraries were prepared by immunoSEQ multiplex PCR; TCRdb keeps only in-frame clonotypes and omits some of them. The table includes 30,000 to 45,000 clones, approximately 92% detected once. This clone was recorded only once. Sequencing was done on a sample of PBMCs (not recorded whether the cells were cultured). This rearrangement joins TRBV27 to TRBJ2-7; D unclear. This receptor was taken from a female donor with multiple sclerosis, enrolled in a pregnancy study. CDR3 coding DNA: TGTGCCAGCAGTTCTACAATAGGGCTTCAATCCTACGAGCAGTACTTC. Encoded protein: CASSSTIGLQSYEQYF.